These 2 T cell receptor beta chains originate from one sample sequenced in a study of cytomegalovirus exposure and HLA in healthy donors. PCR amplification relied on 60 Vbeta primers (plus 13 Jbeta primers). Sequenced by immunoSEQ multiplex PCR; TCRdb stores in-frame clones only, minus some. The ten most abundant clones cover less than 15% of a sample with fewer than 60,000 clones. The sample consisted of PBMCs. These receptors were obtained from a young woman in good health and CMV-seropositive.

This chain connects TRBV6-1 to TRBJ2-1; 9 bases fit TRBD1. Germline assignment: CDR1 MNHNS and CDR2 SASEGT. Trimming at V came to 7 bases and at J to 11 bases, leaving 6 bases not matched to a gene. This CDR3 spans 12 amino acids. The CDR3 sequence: CASNPGQGKQFF. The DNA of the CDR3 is TGTGCCAGCAACCCGGGACAGGGAAAGCAGTTCTTC.

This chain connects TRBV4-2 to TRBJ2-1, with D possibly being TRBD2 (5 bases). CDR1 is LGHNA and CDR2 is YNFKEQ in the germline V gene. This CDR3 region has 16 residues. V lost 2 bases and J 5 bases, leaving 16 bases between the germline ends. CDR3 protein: CASSQTGGRGHNEQFF. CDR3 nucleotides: TGTGCCAGCAGCCAAACGGGTGGGAGAGGCCACAATGAGCAGTTCTTC.